This T cell receptor (beta chain) was recovered during a study of blood T cell repertoires in COVID-19. In the authors' methods: Amplification of reference gene primers provided the estimated nucleated cell counts. Profiling relied on immunoSEQ multiplex PCR, and the TCRdb table lists in-frame clones only, not all of them. Clone size and the V and J calls come from that table; the DNA yielded D and trimming. The table shows fewer than 350,000 clones, with around 88% occurring only once. V lost 3 bases, J lost 4 bases, and 1 base stayed unmatched. Germline CDR1 reads SGHTA; CDR2 reads FQGNSA. The CDR3 has 15 amino acids.

Sequencing was performed on peripheral blood. This clonotype originated in a woman aged 25 to 39 with COVID-19, enrolled during active disease. The V gene is TRBV7-2, the J gene TRBJ2-3; 13 nucleotides match TRBD2. The CDR3, as DNA: TGTGCCAGCAGCTTGACTAGCGGGGGGCCAGATACGCAGTATTTT. Protein product: CASSLTSGGPDTQYF.